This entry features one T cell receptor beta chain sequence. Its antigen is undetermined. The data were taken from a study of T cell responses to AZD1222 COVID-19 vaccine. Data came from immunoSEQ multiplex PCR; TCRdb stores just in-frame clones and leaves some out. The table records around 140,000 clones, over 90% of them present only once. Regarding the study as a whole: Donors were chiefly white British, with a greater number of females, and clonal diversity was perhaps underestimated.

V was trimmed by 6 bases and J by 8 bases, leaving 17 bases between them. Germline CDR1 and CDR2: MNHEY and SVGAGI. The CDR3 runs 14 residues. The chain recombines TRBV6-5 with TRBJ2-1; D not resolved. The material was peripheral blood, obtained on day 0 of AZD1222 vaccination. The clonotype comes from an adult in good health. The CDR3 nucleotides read TGTGCCAGCAGAGTTAGTAGTGGGGTCGATGAGCAGTTCTTC. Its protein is CASRVSSGVDEQFF.